These 20 T cell receptor beta chains originate from one sample sequenced in a study of beta chain features in type 1 diabetes. Expressed TCRB transcripts were sequenced because the entire RNA isolate underwent reverse transcription. TCRdb's table, derived via immunoSEQ multiplex PCR, lists solely in-frame clones and lacks some. The sample yields some 660,000 clones, over 12% seen once. Findings of the study overall: Patients with Type 1 diabetes showed moderately but significantly shorter TCRB CDR3s in all four CD4+ subsets.

These TCRs' antigens remain unknown. The source material was naive CD4+ T cells from blood. Every receptor here comes from a man younger than 30 with type 1 diabetes.

This clone was seen a handful of times. At the DNA level, this CDR3 is encoded by other sequences in the same sample as well. As DNA, the CDR3 is TGTGCCAGCTCACCTCGGACAGGGCCCACAGATACGCAGTATTTT. Its protein is CASSPRTGPTDTQYF. This rearrangement joins TRBV18 to TRBJ2-3, with 8 bases that match TRBD1. Germline CDR1 and CDR2: KGHSH and LQKENI. Trimming cost V 3 bases and J 2 bases; bases outside gene matches: 4. The CDR3 runs 15 residues.

This clone was detected only a few times. The rearrangement uses TRBV7-9 and TRBJ1-6; 9 bases map to TRBD1. J lost 7 bases, V lost 5 bases, and 9 bases had no gene match. Germline loops: CDR1 SEHNR, CDR2 FQNEAQ (reference sequence). The CDR3 totals 16 residues. The CDR3 sequence: CASSAEGTGLNSPLHF. Written as DNA, the CDR3 is TGTGCCAGCAGCGCAGAGGGGACAGGGCTGAATTCACCCCTCCACTTT.

This clone was picked up a small number of times. V gene TRBV29-1 combines with J gene TRBJ2-5, with D unresolved. The CDR3 consists of 12 residues. With 6 bases removed from V and 4 bases from J, the gap between germline ends came to 12 bases. Germline CDR1 SQVTM, CDR2 ANQGSEA. The CDR3 region has the DNA TGCAGCGTCTTAACCCTGCGAGAGACCCAGTACTTC. This sequence encodes CSVLTLRETQYF.

The rearrangement uses TRBV5-1 and TRBJ2-7, with 7 bases fitting TRBD2. V was pared by 0 bases and J by 0 bases, with 6 bases of the junction left unmatched. The germline V gene encodes CDR1 SGHRS and CDR2 YFSETQ. CDR3 length: 16 amino acids. In DNA, the CDR3 is TGCGCCAGCAGCTTGGTTAGCGGGCGTAGCTCCTACGAGCAGTACTTC. It encodes CASSLVSGRSSYEQYF.

The rearrangement links TRBV6-5 to TRBJ2-4; 9 bases are a match to TRBD1. Germline values: CDR1 MNHEY, CDR2 SVGAGI. This CDR3 has 15 residues. J lost 6 bases, V lost 1 base, and 4 bases had no gene match. The CDR3 nucleotides read TGTGCCAGCAGTTACTTGATGGGACAGGGAAACATTCAGTACTTC. Protein sequence: CASSYLMGQGNIQYF.

J is TRBJ1-2 and V is TRBV27; a weak D match, TRBD1 (5 bases). The CDR3 sequence is 14 residues long. Germline CDR1 MNHEY, CDR2 SMNVEV (reference sequence). The V and J ends lost 6 bases and 8 bases respectively, with 19 bases between them. As DNA, the CDR3 is TGTGCCAGCAGCGCACTCGGGACGGTAGGAGGCTACACCTTC. Protein product: CASSALGTVGGYTF.

This clone was seen more than once but under ten times. The chain has TRBV9 and TRBJ1-2; 7 nucleotides line up with TRBD1. CDR1 and CDR2 (germline): SGDLS, YYNGEE. V trimming: 4 bases; J trimming: 2 bases; junction bases outside the gene matches: 8. This CDR3 spans 15 amino acids. CDR3 amino acids: CASSLTGQTNYGYTF. CDR3 coding DNA: TGTGCCAGCAGCCTGACGGGACAGACAAACTATGGCTACACCTTC.

The rearrangement uses TRBV19 and TRBJ1-1; TRBD1 matches at 7 bases. CDR3 length: 13 amino acids. The trim removed 5 bases at V and 11 bases at J, leaving 11 bases unmatched. Germline V gene data show CDR1 as LNHDA and CDR2 as SQIVND (reference sequence). The CDR3 DNA is TGTGCCAGTAGTTGGGGAACCGGGACAGAGGCTTTCTTT. It codes for CASSWGTGTEAFF. The full variable domain, completed using reference TRBV19 and TRBJ1-1, is DGGITQSPKYLFRKEGQNVTLSCEQNLNHDAMYWYRQDPGQGLRLIYYSQIVNDFQKGDIAEGYSVSREKKESFPLTVTSAQKNPTAFYLCASSWGTGTEAFFGQGTRLTVV.

This clone has a handful of counts. The V gene is TRBV7-2, the J gene TRBJ1-3, with unresolved D. Trimming took off 5 bases at V and 2 bases at J, with 10 bases between the two ends. CDR1 is SGHTA, CDR2 FQGNSA, per germline. This CDR3 region has 14 residues. The CDR3 DNA is TGTGCCAGCAGCCAAAAGAGGGCTGGAAACACCATATATTTT. Residues: CASSQKRAGNTIYF. Variable domain in full (rest from reference TRBV7-2 and TRBJ1-3): GAGVSQSPSNKVTEKGKDVELRCDPISGHTALYWYRQSLGQGLEFLIYFQGNSAPDKSGLPSDRFSAERTGGSVSTLTIQRTQQEDSAVYLCASSQKRAGNTIYFGEGSWLTVV.

This clone was picked up a small number of times. J is TRBJ2-7 and V is TRBV28, with 8 bases aligning to TRBD1. The CDR3 runs to 12 residues. The germline V gene encodes CDR1 MDHEN and CDR2 SYDVKM. V lost 8 bases, J lost 4 bases, and 4 bases stayed unmatched. CDR3 in amino acids: CASSDRGYEQYF. The CDR3 DNA follows: TGTGCCAGCTCCGACAGGGGATACGAGCAGTACTTC.

V and J are TRBV9 and TRBJ2-1, with 11 bases lining up with TRBD2. J gave up 6 bases and V 4 bases, and 6 bases lay outside the gene matches. The CDR3 has 15 residues. The germline V gene encodes CDR1 SGDLS and CDR2 YYNGEE. The DNA of the CDR3 is TGTGCCAGCAGCCGTAGCGGGGGGGCCCTCAATGAGCAGTTCTTC. Translating gives CASSRSGGALNEQFF.

This clone was found a few times. The same CDR3 is also encoded by other DNA sequences in this sample. CDR3 coding DNA: TGCAGCGTTGAGGGTTATGGCTACACCTTC. Its translation is CSVEGYGYTF. J is TRBJ1-2 and V is TRBV29-1; no definite D call. V shed 3 bases and J shed 5 bases, with 4 bases lying between them. This CDR3 is 10 amino acids long. Germline V gene data show CDR1 as SQVTM and CDR2 as ANQGSEA.

This clone came up a few times. This chain links TRBV5-1 with TRBJ2-5; TRBD1 matches at 8 bases. Germline trimming cut 4 bases from V and 4 bases from J; bases unmatched to any gene: 9. Germline CDR1 and CDR2: SGHRS and YFSETQ. The CDR3 has 15 residues. For the CDR3, the DNA is TGCGCCAGCAGCCACGGGACAGGTTTGGCAGAGACCCAGTACTTC. It specifies CASSHGTGLAETQYF.

This clone was counted a few times. The rearrangement links TRBV28 to TRBJ2-4, with D maybe TRBD1 (6 bases). CDR3 size: 13 residues. CDR1 is MDHEN and CDR2 is SYDVKM in the germline V gene. V was cut by 10 bases and J by 0 bases, with 10 bases left in between. For the CDR3, the DNA is TGTGCCACCAAACAGGGAGCCAAAAACATTCAGTACTTC. This encodes CATKQGAKNIQYF.

This clone was seen a handful of times. The chain employs TRBV29-1 and TRBJ1-4; no definite D call. The length of the CDR3 is 12 residues. Germline CDR1 is SQVTM and CDR2 is ANQGSEA. Between the trimmed V and J ends, which lost 7 bases and 0 bases, there was a span of 6 bases. The CDR3, as DNA: TGCAGCGGAAGGGCAACTAATGAAAAACTGTTTTTT. The encoded protein is CSGRATNEKLFF.

In its sample, this clone was seen a few times. J is TRBJ2-7 and V is TRBV6-5; tentatively, D is TRBD2 (6 bases). With 10 bases removed from V and 3 bases from J, the gap between germline ends came to 19 bases. CDR1 MNHEY and CDR2 SVGAGI come from the germline V gene. The CDR3 is made up of 14 amino acids. The CDR3 nucleotides read TGTGCCACCAGATGGTCCAGGGAGGTCTACGAGCAGTACTTC. Amino acid sequence: CATRWSREVYEQYF.

This clone was recorded a few times. This chain links TRBV5-1 with TRBJ2-3, with D possibly matching TRBD2 (5 bases). The CDR3 runs to 14 residues. Germline V gives CDR1 SGHRS, CDR2 YFSETQ. Trimming cost V 7 bases and J 0 bases, with 12 bases left between them. DNA for the CDR3: TGCGCCAGCTCTAGAGGGCCTAGCACAGATACGCAGTATTTT. Its translation: CASSRGPSTDTQYF.

This sequence joins TRBV28 and TRBJ1-2; D not resolved. The V end lost 5 bases, the J end lost 8 bases, and 18 bases lay between the germline ends. Per the germline V gene, CDR1 is MDHEN and CDR2 is SYDVKM. The CDR3 is 14 residues long. CDR3 DNA: TGTGCCAGCAGTCGGCTGAGGCCATCGTGGGGCTACACCTTC. Translated, it gives CASSRLRPSWGYTF.

In regard to this clone: This same CDR3 is encoded by further DNA sequences in the sample. This chain uses TRBV18 with TRBJ1-1; D is unresolved. The CDR3 is made up of 13 amino acids. Germline V gives CDR1 KGHSH, CDR2 LQKENI. V lost 3 bases, J lost 0 bases, and 5 bases lay in between. The chain's CDR3 is CASSPDLNTEAFF. CDR3 nucleotide sequence: TGTGCCAGCTCACCCGACCTGAACACTGAAGCTTTCTTT.

This clone appeared a few times. The CDR3 spells CASSRGTTAGDLYEQYF. CDR3 nucleotides: TGCGCCAGCAGCCGAGGCACCACTGCGGGGGACCTGTACGAGCAGTACTTC. V gene TRBV5-1 combines with J gene TRBJ2-7; TRBD2 matches at 7 bases. This CDR3 is 17 amino acids long. Germline CDR1 is SGHRS and CDR2 is YFSETQ. J lost 4 bases, V lost 4 bases, and 17 bases had no gene match. The whole variable domain, remainder taken from reference TRBV5-1 and TRBJ2-7, is KAGVTQTPRYLIKTRGQQVTLSCSPISGHRSVSWYQQTPGQGLQFLFEYFSETQRNKGNFPGRFSGRQFSNSRSEMNVSTLELGDSALYLCASSRGTTAGDLYEQYFGPGTRLTVT.